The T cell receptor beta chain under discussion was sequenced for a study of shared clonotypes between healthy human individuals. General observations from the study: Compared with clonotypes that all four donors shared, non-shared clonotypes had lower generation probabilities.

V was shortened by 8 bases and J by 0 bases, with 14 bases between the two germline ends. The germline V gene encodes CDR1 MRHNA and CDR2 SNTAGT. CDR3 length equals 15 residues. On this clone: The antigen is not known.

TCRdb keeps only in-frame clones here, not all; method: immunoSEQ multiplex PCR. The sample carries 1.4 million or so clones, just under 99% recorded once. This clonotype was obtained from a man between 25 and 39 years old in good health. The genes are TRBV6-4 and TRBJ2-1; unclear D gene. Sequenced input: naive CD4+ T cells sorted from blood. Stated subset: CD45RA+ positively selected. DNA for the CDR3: TGTGCCAGCGCTAACTCAGGAAGCTCCTACAATGAGCAGTTCTTC. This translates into CASANSGSSYNEQFF.